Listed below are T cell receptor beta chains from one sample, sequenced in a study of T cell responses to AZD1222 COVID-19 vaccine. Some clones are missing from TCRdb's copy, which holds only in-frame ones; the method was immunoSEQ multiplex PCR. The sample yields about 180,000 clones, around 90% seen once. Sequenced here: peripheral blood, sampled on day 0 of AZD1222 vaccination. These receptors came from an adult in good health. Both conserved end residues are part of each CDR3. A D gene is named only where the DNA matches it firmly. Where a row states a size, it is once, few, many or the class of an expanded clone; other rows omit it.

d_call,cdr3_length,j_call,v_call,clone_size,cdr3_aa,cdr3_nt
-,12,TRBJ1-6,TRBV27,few,CASSSPLSPLHF,TGTGCCAGCAGTTCTCCCCTCTCACCCCTCCACTTT
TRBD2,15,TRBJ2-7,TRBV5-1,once,CASRPAGDATYEQYF,TGCGCCAGCCGTCCTGCGGGAGATGCTACCTACGAGCAGTACTTC
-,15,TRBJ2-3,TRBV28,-,CATRNQGWSTDTQYF,TGTGCCACCAGAAACCAGGGGTGGTCCACAGATACGCAGTATTTT
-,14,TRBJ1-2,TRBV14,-,CASSQVKAGNGYTF,TGTGCCAGCAGCCAAGTAAAGGCAGGGAATGGCTACACCTTC
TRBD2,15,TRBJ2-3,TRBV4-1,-,CASSRGLASTDTQYF,TGCGCCAGCAGCCGGGGACTAGCGAGCACAGATACGCAGTATTTT
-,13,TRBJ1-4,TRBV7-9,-,CASSPGVREKLFF,TGTGCCAGCAGCCCAGGGGTTAGGGAAAAACTGTTTTTT
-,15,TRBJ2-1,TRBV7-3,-,CASSSLASSYNEQFF,TGTGCCAGCAGCTCCCTAGCGAGCTCCTACAATGAGCAGTTCTTC
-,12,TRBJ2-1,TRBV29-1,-,CSVEKRVNEQFF,TGCAGCGTTGAGAAGCGTGTGAATGAGCAGTTCTTC
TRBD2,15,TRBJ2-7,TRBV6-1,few,CASSEDASGRYEQYF,TGTGCCAGCAGTGAAGACGCTAGCGGGAGGTACGAGCAGTACTTC
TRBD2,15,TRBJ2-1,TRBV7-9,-,CASSPGLRNYNEQFF,TGTGCCAGCAGCCCGGGACTACGGAATTACAATGAGCAGTTCTTC
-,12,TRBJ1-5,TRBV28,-,CASSLMGEAQHF,TGTGCCAGCAGTTTAATGGGAGAAGCCCAGCATTTT
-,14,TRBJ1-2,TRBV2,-,CASSEDPGDYGYTF,TGTGCCAGCAGTGAAGACCCCGGGGACTATGGCTACACCTTC
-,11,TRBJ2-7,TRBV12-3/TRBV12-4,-,CASSQGYEQYF,TGTGCCAGCAGCCAGGGCTACGAGCAGTACTTC
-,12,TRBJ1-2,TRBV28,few,CASSFQPLGYTF,TGTGCCAGCAGTTTTCAACCTTTAGGCTACACCTTC
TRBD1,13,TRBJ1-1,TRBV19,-,CAARTGKNTEAFF,TGTGCCGCCCGGACAGGGAAGAACACTGAAGCTTTCTTT
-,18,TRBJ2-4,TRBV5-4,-,CASSLDGANKLAKNIQYF,TGTGCCAGCAGCTTGGATGGGGCAAACAAACTAGCCAAAAACATTCAGTACTTC
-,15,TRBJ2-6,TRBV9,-,CASSVQGFGANVLTF,TGTGCCAGCAGCGTACAGGGGTTTGGGGCCAACGTCCTGACTTTC
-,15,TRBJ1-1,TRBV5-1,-,CASSLAWGMNTEAFF,TGCGCCAGCAGCTTGGCTTGGGGTATGAACACTGAAGCTTTCTTT
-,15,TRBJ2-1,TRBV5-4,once,CASSLPPPGGGEQFF,TGTGCCAGCAGCTTGCCACCTCCGGGTGGCGGTGAGCAGTTCTTC
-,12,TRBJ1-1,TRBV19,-,CASSIGNTEAFF,TGTGCCAGTAGTATAGGGAACACTGAAGCTTTCTTT
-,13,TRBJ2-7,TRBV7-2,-,CASSLWTATGQYF,TGTGCCAGCAGCTTGTGGACAGCTACGGGGCAGTACTTC
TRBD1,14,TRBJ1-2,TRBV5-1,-,CASSSDRGQNGYTF,TGCGCCAGCAGCTCCGACAGGGGGCAGAATGGCTACACCTTC
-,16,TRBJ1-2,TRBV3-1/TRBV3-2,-,CASSQERGVHSYGYTF,TGTGCCAGCAGCCAAGAGAGAGGGGTCCATAGCTATGGCTACACCTTC
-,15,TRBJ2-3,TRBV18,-,CASSPPRSSTDTQYF,TGTGCCAGCTCACCACCGAGGAGTAGCACAGATACGCAGTATTTT
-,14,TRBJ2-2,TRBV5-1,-,CASSLASLAPELFF,TGCGCCAGCAGCTTGGCCTCGTTAGCCCCGGAGCTGTTTTTT
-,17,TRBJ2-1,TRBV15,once,CATSREGALSSYNEQFF,TGTGCCACCAGCAGAGAGGGGGCATTGAGCTCCTACAATGAGCAGTTCTTC
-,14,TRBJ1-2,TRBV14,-,CASSPWGAPYGYTF,TGTGCCAGCAGCCCGTGGGGGGCCCCCTATGGCTACACCTTC
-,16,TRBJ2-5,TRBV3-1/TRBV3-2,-,CASSLFLLPPQETQYF,TGTGCCAGCAGCCTATTTCTACTTCCGCCTCAAGAGACCCAGTACTTC
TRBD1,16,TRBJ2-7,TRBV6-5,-,CASSYSQGQGSYEQYF,TGTGCCAGCAGTTACTCGCAGGGACAGGGGTCCTACGAGCAGTACTTC
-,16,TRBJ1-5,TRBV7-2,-,CASSLESGGIGQPQHF,TGTGCCAGCAGCTTAGAATCGGGAGGGATCGGTCAGCCCCAGCATTTT
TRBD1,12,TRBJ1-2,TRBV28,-,CASSLRTGGYTF,TGTGCCAGCAGTTTAAGGACAGGCGGCTACACCTTC
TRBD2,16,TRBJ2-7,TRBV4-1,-,CASSQETAREGYEQYF,TGCGCCAGCAGCCAAGAAACGGCCCGGGAGGGCTACGAGCAGTACTTC
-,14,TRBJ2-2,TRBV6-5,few,CASSYSYMAGELFF,TGTGCCAGCAGTTACTCGTATATGGCCGGGGAGCTGTTTTTT
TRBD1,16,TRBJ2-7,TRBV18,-,CASSNLPRGQGYEQYF,TGTGCCAGCTCAAACCTTCCGCGGGGACAGGGCTACGAGCAGTACTTC
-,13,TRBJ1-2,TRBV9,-,CASSVSGREGYTF,TGTGCCAGCAGCGTATCCGGCAGGGAAGGATACACCTTC
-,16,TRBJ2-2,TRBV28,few,CASSRLLGHGRGRLFF,TGTGCCAGCTCACGCCTCTTGGGACACGGACGGGGACGGCTGTTTTTT
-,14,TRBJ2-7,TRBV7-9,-,CASSRTTRSYEQYF,TGTGCCAGCAGCCGGACTACACGTTCCTACGAGCAGTACTTC
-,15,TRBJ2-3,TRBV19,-,CASSIIGQAGDTQYF,TGTGCCAGTAGTATAATAGGTCAGGCGGGAGATACGCAGTATTTT
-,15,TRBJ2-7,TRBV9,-,CASSVGRANYYEQYF,TGTGCCAGCAGCGTAGGGCGGGCCAATTACTACGAGCAGTACTTC
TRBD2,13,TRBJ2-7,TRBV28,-,CAGRDSITHEQYF,TGTGCCGGGAGGGACTCGATTACACACGAGCAGTACTTC